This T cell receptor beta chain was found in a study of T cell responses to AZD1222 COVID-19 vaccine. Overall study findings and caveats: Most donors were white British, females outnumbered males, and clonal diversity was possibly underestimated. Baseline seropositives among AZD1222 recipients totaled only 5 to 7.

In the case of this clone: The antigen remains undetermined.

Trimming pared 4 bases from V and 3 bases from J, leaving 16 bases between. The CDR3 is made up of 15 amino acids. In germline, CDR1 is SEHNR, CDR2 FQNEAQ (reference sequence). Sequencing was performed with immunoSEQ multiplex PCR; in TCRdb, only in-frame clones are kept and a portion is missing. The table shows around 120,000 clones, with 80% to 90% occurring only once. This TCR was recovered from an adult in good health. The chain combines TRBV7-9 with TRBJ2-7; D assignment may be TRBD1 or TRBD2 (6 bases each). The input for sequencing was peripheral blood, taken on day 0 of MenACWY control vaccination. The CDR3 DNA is TGTGCCAGCAGCTCCTGGTTGGGGGGCGACTACGAGCAGTACTTC. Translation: CASSSWLGGDYEQYF.